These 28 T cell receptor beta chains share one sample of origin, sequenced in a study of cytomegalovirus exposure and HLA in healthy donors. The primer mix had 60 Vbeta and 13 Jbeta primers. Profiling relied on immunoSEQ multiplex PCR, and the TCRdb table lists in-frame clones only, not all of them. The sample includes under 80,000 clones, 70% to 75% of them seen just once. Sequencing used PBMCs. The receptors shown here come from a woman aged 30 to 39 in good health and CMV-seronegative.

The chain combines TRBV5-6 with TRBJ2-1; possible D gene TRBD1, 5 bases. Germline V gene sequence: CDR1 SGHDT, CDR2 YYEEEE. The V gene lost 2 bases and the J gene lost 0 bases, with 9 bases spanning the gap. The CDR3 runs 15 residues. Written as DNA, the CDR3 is TGTGCCAGCAGCTTTCGACAGAGCTCCTACAATGAGCAGTTCTTC. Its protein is CASSFRQSSYNEQFF.

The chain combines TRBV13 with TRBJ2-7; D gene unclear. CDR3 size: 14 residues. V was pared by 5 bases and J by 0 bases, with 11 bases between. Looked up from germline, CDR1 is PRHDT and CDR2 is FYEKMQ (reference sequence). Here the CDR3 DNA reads TGTGCCAGCAGCCCCTCGACACTCTCCTACGAGCAGTACTTC. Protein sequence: CASSPSTLSYEQYF.

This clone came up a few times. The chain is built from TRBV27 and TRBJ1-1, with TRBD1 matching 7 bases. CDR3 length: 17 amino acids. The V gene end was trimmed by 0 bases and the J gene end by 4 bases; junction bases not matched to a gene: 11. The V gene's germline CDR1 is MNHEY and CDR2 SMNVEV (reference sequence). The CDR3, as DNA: TGTGCCAGCAGTTTATCACTTCCGTCGAGGGGGCTCACTGAAGCTTTCTTT. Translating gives CASSLSLPSRGLTEAFF.

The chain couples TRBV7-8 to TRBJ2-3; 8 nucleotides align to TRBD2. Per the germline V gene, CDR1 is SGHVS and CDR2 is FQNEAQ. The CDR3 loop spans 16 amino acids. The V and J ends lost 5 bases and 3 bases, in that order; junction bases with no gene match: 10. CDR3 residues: CASSHSVAGTTDTQYF. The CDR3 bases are TGTGCCAGCAGCCATTCTGTAGCGGGAACAACAGATACGCAGTATTTT.

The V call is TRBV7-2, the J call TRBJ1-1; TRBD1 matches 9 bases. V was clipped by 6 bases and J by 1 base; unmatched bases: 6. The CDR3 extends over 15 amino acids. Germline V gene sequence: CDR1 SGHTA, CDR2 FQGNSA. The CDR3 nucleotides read TGTGCCAGCAGAAGACAGGGGGGAAAGAACACTGAAGCTTTCTTT. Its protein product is CASRRQGGKNTEAFF.

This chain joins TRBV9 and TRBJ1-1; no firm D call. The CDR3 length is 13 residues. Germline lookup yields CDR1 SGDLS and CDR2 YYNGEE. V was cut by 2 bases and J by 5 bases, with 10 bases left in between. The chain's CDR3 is CASSVLRGTEAFF. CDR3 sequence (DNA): TGTGCCAGCAGCGTCCTCCGAGGGACTGAAGCTTTCTTT.

The CDR3 DNA is TGTGCCAGCAGCTTACTCCCGCTAGCGGGAGGGCCTACCGGGGAGCTGTTTTTT. Its protein product is CASSLLPLAGGPTGELFF. This sequence joins TRBV7-2 and TRBJ2-2, with TRBD2 identical over 12 bases. The CDR3 consists of 18 residues. V lost 2 bases and J lost 5; bases outside the gene matches: 9. Germline CDR1 and CDR2: SGHTA and FQGNSA.

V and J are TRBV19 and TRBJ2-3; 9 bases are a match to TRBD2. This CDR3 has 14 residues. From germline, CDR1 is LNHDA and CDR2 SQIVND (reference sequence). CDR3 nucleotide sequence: TGTGCTTCCGGGGTAGCGGGAGCCGGAGATACGCAGTATTTT. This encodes CASGVAGAGDTQYF.

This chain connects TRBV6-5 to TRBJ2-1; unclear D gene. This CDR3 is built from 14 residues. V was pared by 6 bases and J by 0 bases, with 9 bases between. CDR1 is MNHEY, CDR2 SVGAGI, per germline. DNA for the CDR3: TGTGCCAGCAGGCTCCTGAGCTCCTACAATGAGCAGTTCTTC. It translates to CASRLLSSYNEQFF.

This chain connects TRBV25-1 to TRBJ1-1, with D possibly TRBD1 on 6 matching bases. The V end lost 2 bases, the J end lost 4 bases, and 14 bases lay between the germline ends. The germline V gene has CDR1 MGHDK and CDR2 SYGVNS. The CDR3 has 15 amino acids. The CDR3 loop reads CASSEPKGRGTEAFF. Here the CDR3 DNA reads TGTGCCAGCAGTGAACCGAAGGGCAGGGGCACTGAAGCTTTCTTT.

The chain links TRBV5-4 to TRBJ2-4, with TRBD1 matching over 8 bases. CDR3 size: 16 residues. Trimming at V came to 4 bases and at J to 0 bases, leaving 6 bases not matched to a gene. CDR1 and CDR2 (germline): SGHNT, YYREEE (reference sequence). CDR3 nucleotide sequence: TGTGCCAGCAGCCCTCGGACAGGGCCAGCCAAAAACATTCAGTACTTC. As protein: CASSPRTGPAKNIQYF.

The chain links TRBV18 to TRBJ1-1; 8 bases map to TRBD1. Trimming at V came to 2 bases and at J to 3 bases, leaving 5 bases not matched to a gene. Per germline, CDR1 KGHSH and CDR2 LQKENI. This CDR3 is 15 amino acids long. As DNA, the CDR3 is TGTGCCAGCTCACCAGAACAGGGGGTGCACACTGAAGCTTTCTTT. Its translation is CASSPEQGVHTEAFF.

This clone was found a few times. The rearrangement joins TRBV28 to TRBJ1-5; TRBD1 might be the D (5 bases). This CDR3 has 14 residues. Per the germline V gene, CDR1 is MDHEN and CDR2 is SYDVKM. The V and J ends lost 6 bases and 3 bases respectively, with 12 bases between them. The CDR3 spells CASREQVVNQPQHF. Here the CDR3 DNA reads TGTGCCAGCAGAGAACAGGTTGTCAATCAGCCCCAGCATTTT.

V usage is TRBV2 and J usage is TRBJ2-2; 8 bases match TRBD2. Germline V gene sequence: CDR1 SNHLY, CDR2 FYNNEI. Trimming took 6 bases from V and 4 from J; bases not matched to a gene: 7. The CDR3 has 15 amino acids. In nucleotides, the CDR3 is TGTGCCAGCAGGGTAGGGAGCGGGGGCACCGGGGAGCTGTTTTTT. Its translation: CASRVGSGGTGELFF. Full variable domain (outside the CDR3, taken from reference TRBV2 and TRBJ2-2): EPEVTQTPSHQVTQMGQEVILRCVPISNHLYFYWYRQILGQKVEFLVSFYNNEISEKSEIFDDQFSVERPDGSNFTLKIRSTKLEDSAMYFCASRVGSGGTGELFFGEGSRLTVL.

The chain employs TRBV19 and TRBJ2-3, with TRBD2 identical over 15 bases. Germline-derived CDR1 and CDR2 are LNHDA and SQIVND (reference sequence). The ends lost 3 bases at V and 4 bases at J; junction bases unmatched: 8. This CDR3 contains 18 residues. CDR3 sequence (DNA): TGTGCCAGTAGTATGGGACTAGCGGGAGGTGCGGAGGCAGATACGCAGTATTTT. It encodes CASSMGLAGGAEADTQYF.

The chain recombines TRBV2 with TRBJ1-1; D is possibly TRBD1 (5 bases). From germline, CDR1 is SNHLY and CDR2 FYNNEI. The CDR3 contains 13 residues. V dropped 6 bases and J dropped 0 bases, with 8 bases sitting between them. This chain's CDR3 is CASSTGVNTEAFF. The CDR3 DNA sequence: TGTGCCAGCAGCACAGGCGTGAACACTGAAGCTTTCTTT.

CDR3: CASSLTRTSGKYYEQYV. DNA for the CDR3: TGTGCCAGCAGCTTGACTCGGACTAGCGGGAAATACTACGAGCAGTACGTC. The rearrangement joins TRBV13 to TRBJ2-7, with 12 bases that match TRBD2. Looked up from germline, CDR1 is PRHDT and CDR2 is FYEKMQ (reference sequence). The CDR3 spans 17 residues. Trimming removed 3 bases from V and 3 bases from J; junction bases left unmatched: 9.

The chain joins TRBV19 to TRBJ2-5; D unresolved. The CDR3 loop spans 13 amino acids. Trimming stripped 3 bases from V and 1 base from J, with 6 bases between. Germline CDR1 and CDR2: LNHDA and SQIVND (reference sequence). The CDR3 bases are TGTGCCAGTAGTATTGGCAGCCAAGAGACCCAGTACTTC. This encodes CASSIGSQETQYF.

CDR3: CASSITGTETYSNQPQHF. In DNA form, the CDR3 reads TGTGCCAGTAGTATAACCGGGACAGAAACCTATAGCAATCAGCCCCAGCATTTT. The chain couples TRBV19 to TRBJ1-5; 7 bases match TRBD1. Germline V CDR1 and CDR2: LNHDA, SQIVND (reference sequence). CDR3 length equals 18 residues. Germline trimming cut 2 bases from V and 0 bases from J; bases unmatched to any gene: 10.

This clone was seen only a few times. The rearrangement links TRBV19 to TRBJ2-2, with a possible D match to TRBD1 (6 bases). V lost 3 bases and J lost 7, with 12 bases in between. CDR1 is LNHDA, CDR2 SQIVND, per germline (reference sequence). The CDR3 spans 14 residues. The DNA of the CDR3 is TGTGCCAGTAGTATCACAGGGCTGGGCGGGGAGCTGTTTTTT. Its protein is CASSITGLGGELFF.

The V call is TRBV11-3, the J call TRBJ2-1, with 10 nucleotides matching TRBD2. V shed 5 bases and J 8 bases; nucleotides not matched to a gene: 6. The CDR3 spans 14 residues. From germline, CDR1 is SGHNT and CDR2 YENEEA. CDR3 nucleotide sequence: TGTGCCAGCAGCCAGGGACTAGCGAGTGATGAGCAGTTCTTC. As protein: CASSQGLASDEQFF.

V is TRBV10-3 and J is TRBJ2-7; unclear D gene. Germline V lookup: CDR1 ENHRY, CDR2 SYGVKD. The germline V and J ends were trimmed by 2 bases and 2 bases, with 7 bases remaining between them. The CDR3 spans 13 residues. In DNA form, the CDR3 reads TGTGCCATCAGTGAGGAGGCTACCTACGAGCAGTACTTC. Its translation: CAISEEATYEQYF.

The CDR3 sequence: CASSLGAHSGNTIYF. DNA of the CDR3: TGTGCCAGCAGCTTAGGAGCTCACTCTGGAAACACCATATATTTT. J is TRBJ1-3 and V is TRBV11-2, with no clear D. The length of the CDR3 is 15 residues. V was clipped by 1 base and J by 0 bases, with 7 bases between them. In germline, CDR1 is SGHAT, CDR2 FQNNGV. The entire variable domain, with the rest obtained from reference TRBV11-2 and TRBJ1-3, is as follows: EAGVAQSPRYKIIEKRQSVAFWCNPISGHATLYWYQQILGQGPKLLIQFQNNGVVDDSQLPKDRFSAERLKGVDSTLKIQPAKLEDSAVYLCASSLGAHSGNTIYFGEGSWLTVV.

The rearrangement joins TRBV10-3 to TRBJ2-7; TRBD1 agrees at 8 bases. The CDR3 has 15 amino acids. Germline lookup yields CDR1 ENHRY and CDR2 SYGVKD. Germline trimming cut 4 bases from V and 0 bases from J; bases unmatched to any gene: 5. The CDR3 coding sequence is TGTGCCATCAGTGGAGGGACAGGTTTCTCCTACGAGCAGTACTTC. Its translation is CAISGGTGFSYEQYF.

In DNA form, the CDR3 reads TGTGCCAGCAGTCCCCCGGCTGGAAACACCATATATTTT. Its translation: CASSPPAGNTIYF. The rearrangement joins TRBV27 to TRBJ1-3; D gene uncertain. Germline V gene lookup returns CDR1 MNHEY and CDR2 SMNVEV (reference sequence). The ends were cut back, 5 bases at V and 2 bases at J, with 7 bases in the middle. CDR3 length: 13 amino acids.

This CDR3 reads CARAHRGDSGELFF. DNA for the CDR3: TGTGCCAGGGCCCATCGGGGAGACTCCGGGGAGCTGTTTTTT. This chain uses TRBV19 with TRBJ2-2; D may be TRBD2 (5 bases). Germline V CDR1 and CDR2: LNHDA, SQIVND (reference sequence). The length of the CDR3 is 14 residues. Deletions cut 9 bases from V and 6 bases from J, with 17 bases between.

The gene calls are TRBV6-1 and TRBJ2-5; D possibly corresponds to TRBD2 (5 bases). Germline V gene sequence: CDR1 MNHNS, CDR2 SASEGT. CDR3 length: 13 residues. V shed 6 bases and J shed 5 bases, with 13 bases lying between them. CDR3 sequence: CASREDDWETQYF. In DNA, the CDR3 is TGTGCCAGCAGGGAGGACGACTGGGAGACCCAGTACTTC.

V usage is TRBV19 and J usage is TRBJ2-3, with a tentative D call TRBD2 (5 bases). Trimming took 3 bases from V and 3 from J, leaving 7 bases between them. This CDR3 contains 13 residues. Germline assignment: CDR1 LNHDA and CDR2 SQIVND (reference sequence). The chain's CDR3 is CASSMSGTDTQYF. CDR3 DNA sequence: TGTGCCAGTAGTATGAGCGGTACAGATACGCAGTATTTT.